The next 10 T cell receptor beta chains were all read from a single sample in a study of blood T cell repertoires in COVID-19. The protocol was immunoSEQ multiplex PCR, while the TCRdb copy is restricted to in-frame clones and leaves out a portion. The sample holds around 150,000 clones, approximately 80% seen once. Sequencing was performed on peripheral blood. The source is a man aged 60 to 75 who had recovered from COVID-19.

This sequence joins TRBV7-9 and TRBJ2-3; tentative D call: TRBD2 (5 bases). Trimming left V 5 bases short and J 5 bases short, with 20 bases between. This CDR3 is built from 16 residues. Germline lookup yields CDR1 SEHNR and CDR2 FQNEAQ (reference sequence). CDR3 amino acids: CASSGKGGQEGDTQYF. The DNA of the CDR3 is TGTGCCAGCAGCGGCAAGGGCGGGCAAGAGGGAGATACGCAGTATTTT.

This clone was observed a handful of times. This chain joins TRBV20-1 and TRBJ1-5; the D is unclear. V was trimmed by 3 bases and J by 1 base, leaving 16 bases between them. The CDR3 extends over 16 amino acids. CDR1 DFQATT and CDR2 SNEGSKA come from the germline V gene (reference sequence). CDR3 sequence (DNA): TGCAGTGCTAGTCCCGGGAATGTAGTGAGCAATCAGCCCCAGCATTTT. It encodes CSASPGNVVSNQPQHF.

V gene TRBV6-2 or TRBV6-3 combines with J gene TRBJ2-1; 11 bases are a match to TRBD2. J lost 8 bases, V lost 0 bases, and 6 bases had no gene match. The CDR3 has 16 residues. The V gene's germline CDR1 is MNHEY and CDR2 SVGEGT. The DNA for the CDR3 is TGTGCCAGCAGTTACTCCTTAGCGGGGGGGCCCGATGAGCAGTTCTTC. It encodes CASSYSLAGGPDEQFF.

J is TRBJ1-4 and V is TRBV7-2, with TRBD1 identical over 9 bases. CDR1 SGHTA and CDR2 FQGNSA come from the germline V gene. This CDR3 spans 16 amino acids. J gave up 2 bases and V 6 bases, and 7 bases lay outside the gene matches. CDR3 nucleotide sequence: TGTGCCAGCAGGGAACAGGGGGCCGGGACTAATGAAAAACTGTTTTTT. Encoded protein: CASREQGAGTNEKLFF.

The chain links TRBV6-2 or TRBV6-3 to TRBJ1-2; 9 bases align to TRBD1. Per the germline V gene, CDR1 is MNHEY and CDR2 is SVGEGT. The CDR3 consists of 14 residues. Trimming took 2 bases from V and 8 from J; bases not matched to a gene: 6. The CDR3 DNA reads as TGTGCCAGCAGTTACCCGGGACAGGGTCGCGGCTACACCTTC. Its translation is CASSYPGQGRGYTF.

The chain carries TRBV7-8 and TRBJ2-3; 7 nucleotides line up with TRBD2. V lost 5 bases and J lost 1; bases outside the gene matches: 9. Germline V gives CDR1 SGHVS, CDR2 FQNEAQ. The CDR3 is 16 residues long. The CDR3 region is CASSPWRELGTDTQYF. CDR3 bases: TGTGCCAGCAGCCCGTGGCGGGAGCTGGGCACAGATACGCAGTATTTT.

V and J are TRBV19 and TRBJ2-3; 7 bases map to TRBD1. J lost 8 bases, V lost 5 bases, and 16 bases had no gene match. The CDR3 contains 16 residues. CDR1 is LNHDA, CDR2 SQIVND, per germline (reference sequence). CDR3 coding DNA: TGTGCCAGTAGTGGAGAACGGACAGGAAAGTTAGGTACGCAGTATTTT. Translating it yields CASSGERTGKLGTQYF.

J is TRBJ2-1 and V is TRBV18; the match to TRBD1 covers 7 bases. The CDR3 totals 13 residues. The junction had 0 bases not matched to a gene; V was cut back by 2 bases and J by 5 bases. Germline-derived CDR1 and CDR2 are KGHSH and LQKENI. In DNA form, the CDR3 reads TGTGCCAGCTCACCAGGGACAGACAATGAGCAGTTCTTC. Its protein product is CASSPGTDNEQFF.

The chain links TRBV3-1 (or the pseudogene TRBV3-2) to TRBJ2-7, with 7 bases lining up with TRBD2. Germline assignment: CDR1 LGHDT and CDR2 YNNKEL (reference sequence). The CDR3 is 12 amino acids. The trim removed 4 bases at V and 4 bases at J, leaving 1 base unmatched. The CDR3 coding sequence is TGTGCCAGCAGCCGACTAGCTTACGAGCAGTACTTC. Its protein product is CASSRLAYEQYF.

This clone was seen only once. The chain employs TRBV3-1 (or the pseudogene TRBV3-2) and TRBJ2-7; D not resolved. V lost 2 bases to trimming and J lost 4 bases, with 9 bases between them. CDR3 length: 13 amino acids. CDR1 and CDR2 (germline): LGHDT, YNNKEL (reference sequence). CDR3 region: CASSQFNKYEQYF. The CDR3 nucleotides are TGTGCCAGCAGCCAATTCAACAAGTACGAGCAGTACTTC.